Presented here are 21 T cell receptor beta chains from one specimen sequenced in a study of molecular identifiers for immune sequencing clone quantification. Each CDR3 protein is one row after TCRdb ran MiXCR on the PCR reads. The table includes about 40,000 distinct CDR3 sequences, approximately 25% detected once. Sequencing was carried out using naive CD8+ T cells from blood, with Jurkat cell RNA spiked in. This sample's subset: FACS-sorted CD8+CD4-CCR7+CD45RA+ naive T cells. These receptors were taken from a human donor in good health. Some libraries in this study had Jurkat cell RNA spiked in.

This clonotype was seen many times. The chain employs TRBV4-3 and TRBJ2-1, with D possibly matching TRBD2 (6 bases). CDR1 LGHNA and CDR2 YSLEER come from the germline V gene. V was shortened by 1 base and J by 0 bases, with 10 bases between the two germline ends. This CDR3 comprises 16 residues. The CDR3 DNA is TGCGCCAGCAGCCAAGGGCCGGGAGTCTCCTACAATGAGCAGTTCTTC. This gives the protein CASSQGPGVSYNEQFF.

This clonotype was picked up many times. This chain uses TRBV28 with TRBJ2-1; D gene ambiguous. This CDR3 comprises 15 residues. Germline V gene lookup returns CDR1 MDHEN and CDR2 SYDVKM. V lost 5 bases to trimming and J lost 11 bases, with 22 bases between them. The CDR3 reads CASSPPGEFVSKQFF. In DNA, the CDR3 is TGTGCCAGCAGTCCCCCCGGTGAGTTTGTCTCTAAGCAGTTCTTC.

This clonotype was detected many times. The gene calls are TRBV4-1 and TRBJ2-1, with TRBD2 matching 8 bases. V was clipped by 3 bases and J by 6 bases; unmatched bases: 7. Germline V CDR1 and CDR2: MGHRA, YSYEKL. This CDR3 is 15 amino acids long. In DNA, the CDR3 is TGCGCCAGCAGCCAGGATAGCGGGACACCCAATGAGCAGTTCTTC. This translates into CASSQDSGTPNEQFF.

The table lists this clonotype with many counts. The chain links TRBV29-1 to TRBJ2-2; D call uncertain. The germline CDR1 and CDR2 sequences are SQVTM and ANQGSEA. The CDR3 spans 16 residues. Trimming pared 1 base from V and 0 bases from J, leaving 12 bases between. The CDR3 DNA sequence: TGCAGCGTTGAAGCTGGTCCGGGTTCGAACACCGGGGAGCTGTTTTTT. Encoded protein: CSVEAGPGSNTGELFF.

Of note for this clonotype: A read error may explain this, as a much larger clone is one base away. CDR3 sequence reads: CSAILNFAGGSGQYF. In DNA, the CDR3 is TGCAGTGCTATCCTGAACTTTGCGGGAGGTTCTGGGCAGTACTTC. This chain connects TRBV20-1 to TRBJ2-7; 8 bases are shared with TRBD2. V was clipped by 4 bases and J by 9 bases; unmatched bases: 17. CDR3 length: 15 residues. The germline V gene has CDR1 DFQATT and CDR2 SNEGSKA (reference sequence).

This sequence joins TRBV6-1 and TRBJ2-1; TRBD2 agrees at 10 bases. Germline values: CDR1 MNHNS, CDR2 SASEGT. This CDR3 has 15 amino acids. The V and J ends lost 1 base and 9 bases, in that order; junction bases with no gene match: 6. CDR3 sequence (DNA): TGTGCCAGCAGTGAAGGGCTAGCGGGAGAGAGTGAGCAGTTCTTC. Its translation: CASSEGLAGESEQFF.

Notes on this clonotype: The conserved final phenylalanine or tryptophan is absent from the CDR3, which likely points to a read error. The chain uses TRBV6-2 or TRBV6-3 and TRBJ1-5; tentatively, D is TRBD1 (5 bases). There are 17 residues in the CDR3. The V gene's germline CDR1 is MNHEY and CDR2 SVGEGT. V gave up 2 bases and J gave up 6 bases, with 20 bases separating them. CDR3 residues: CASSYPSRGGRAQPQHL. In nucleotides, the CDR3 is TGTGCCAGCAGTTACCCCTCACGTGGTGGCAGGGCTCAGCCCCAGCATTTG.

This clonotype was observed a handful of times. V gene TRBV29-1 combines with J gene TRBJ2-3; TRBD1 matches 9 bases. CDR1 is SQVTM and CDR2 is ANQGSEA in the germline V gene. V shed 6 bases and J 9 bases; nucleotides not matched to a gene: 16. The CDR3 length is 15 residues. CDR3 in DNA: TGCAGCGTGGATGGGACAGGGAAGGTCATTGGGACGCAGTATTTT. It translates to CSVDGTGKVIGTQYF.

The table lists this clonotype with a count of one. This may be a read error, as it is one base from a much larger clone. The chain has TRBV4-1 and TRBJ2-7; 8 positions agree with TRBD1. CDR1 MGHRA and CDR2 YSYEKL come from the germline V gene. V shed 0 bases and J 4 bases; nucleotides not matched to a gene: 5. The CDR3 length is 15 residues. The CDR3 region is CASSQDRRDRYEQYF. DNA of the CDR3: TGCGCCAGCAGCCAAGATCGTCGGGACAGGTACGAGCAGTACTTC.

This clonotype has a handful of counts. One junction end does not reproduce the germline sequence, and a read error may be involved. CDR3: CASSKVSTEASF. In DNA form, the CDR3 reads TGTGCCAGTAGTAAGGTTTCCACTGAAGCTTCCTTT. The chain has TRBV19 and TRBJ1-1, with D unclear. CDR3 length equals 12 residues. The germline CDR1 and CDR2 sequences are LNHDA and SQIVND (reference sequence).

This clonotype was counted at least ten times. V usage is TRBV5-5 and J usage is TRBJ1-1; D is uncertain. The germline gives CDR1 SGHKS, CDR2 YYEKEE (reference sequence). V dropped 2 bases and J dropped 1 base, with 9 bases sitting between them. CDR3 length: 14 amino acids. As DNA, the CDR3 is TGTGCCAGCAGCTTAACAACAAGGAACACTGAAGCTTTCTTT. Translated: CASSLTTRNTEAFF.

As for this clonotype: This clone may be a read error of a much larger clone one base away. This rearrangement joins TRBV7-9 to TRBJ2-7; 8 bases align to TRBD2. The length of the CDR3 is 15 residues. J was trimmed by 6 bases and V by 3 bases; bases with no gene match: 10. Germline values: CDR1 SEHNR, CDR2 FQNEAQ (reference sequence). The CDR3 coding sequence is TGTGCCAGCAGCTTTGGCGGGGGGCCGGGGTCCGAGCAGTACTTC. As protein: CASSFGGGPGSEQYF.

This clonotype was observed at least ten times. This chain joins TRBV4-3 and TRBJ2-6; no firm D call. CDR3 length equals 16 residues. Between the trimmed V and J ends, which lost 0 bases and 1 base, there was a span of 7 bases. Germline CDR1 reads LGHNA; CDR2 reads YSLEER. The CDR3 spells CASSQDLRSGANVLTF. CDR3 in DNA: TGCGCCAGCAGCCAAGATTTGCGATCTGGGGCCAACGTCCTGACTTTC.

This clonotype was observed a few times. Germline and junction disagree at one end, which may indicate a read error. The chain combines TRBV27 with TRBJ2-2; D gene unclear. CDR3 size: 11 residues. CDR1 is MNHEY and CDR2 is SMNVEV in the germline V gene (reference sequence). This CDR3 reads CASGFPGELFF. The DNA of the CDR3 is TGTGCCAGCGGTTTCCCCGGGGAGCTGTTTTTT.

This clonotype came up many times. The CDR3 nucleotides read TGTGCCAGCAGCCAATCGACGGGGTCCTACGAGCAGTACTTC. Its protein product is CASSQSTGSYEQYF. The J gene is TRBJ2-7, the V gene TRBV7-9; the D gene is possibly TRBD2 (5 bases). The CDR3 consists of 14 residues. From germline, CDR1 is SEHNR and CDR2 FQNEAQ (reference sequence). With 5 bases removed from V and 1 base from J, the gap between germline ends came to 12 bases.

Ten or more counts support this clonotype. The chain uses TRBV4-3 and TRBJ1-5, with D unresolved. Germline V lookup: CDR1 LGHNA, CDR2 YSLEER. Trimming took 0 bases from V and 0 from J, leaving 6 bases between them. This CDR3 region has 15 residues. Here the CDR3 DNA reads TGCGCCAGCAGCCAAGAATCAGTTAGCAATCAGCCCCAGCATTTT. Translating gives CASSQESVSNQPQHF.

This clonotype was seen only a few times. This sequence may be a read error, since a much larger clone differs from it by one base. The chain joins TRBV19 to TRBJ2-1, with 10 bases aligning to TRBD2. This CDR3 spans 15 amino acids. The V gene's germline CDR1 is LNHDA and CDR2 SQIVND (reference sequence). The CDR3 bases are TGTGCCGGTAGTATTGTTAGCGGGGGGATCCATGAGCAGTTCTTC. This gives the protein CAGSIVSGGIHEQFF.

This clonotype appeared many times. This chain links TRBV7-9 with TRBJ2-7; TRBD2 agrees at 10 bases. Trimming at V came to 6 bases and at J to 2 bases, leaving 7 bases not matched to a gene. Germline CDR1 reads SEHNR; CDR2 reads FQNEAQ (reference sequence). The CDR3 sequence is 15 residues long. Here the CDR3 reads CASSPPSGRAYEQYF. CDR3 DNA: TGTGCCAGCAGTCCTCCGAGCGGGAGGGCCTACGAGCAGTACTTC.

This clonotype showed up just a few times. V gene TRBV27 combines with J gene TRBJ2-7; 7 positions match TRBD1. There are 15 residues in the CDR3. Germline V gene lookup returns CDR1 MNHEY and CDR2 SMNVEV (reference sequence). Germline trimming cut 5 bases from V and 1 base from J; bases unmatched to any gene: 8. For the CDR3, the DNA is TGTGCCAGCAGTCTCCGAGGGACAGCTTCCTACGAGCAGTACTTC. Translated: CASSLRGTASYEQYF.

This clonotype has a count of ten or more. This chain uses TRBV4-3 with TRBJ2-1; D gene ambiguous. Trimming removed 0 bases at V and 0 bases at J, with 9 bases between. The germline V gene has CDR1 LGHNA and CDR2 YSLEER. This CDR3 spans 16 amino acids. For the CDR3, the DNA is TGCGCCAGCAGCCAAGAGCGGCAGAGCTCCTACAATGAGCAGTTCTTC. Translation: CASSQERQSSYNEQFF.

Note on this clonotype: A read error may be the cause here, since a much bigger clone is one base away. The chain combines TRBV27 with TRBJ2-3; D might be TRBD1 or TRBD2, each matching 6 bases. The CDR3 is made up of 15 amino acids. CDR1 MNHEY and CDR2 SMNVEV come from the germline V gene (reference sequence). CDR3 nucleotides: TGTGCCAGCGGTTTTGGAGGGGGTCTGCCAGATACGCAGTATTTT. The encoded protein is CASGFGGGLPDTQYF.